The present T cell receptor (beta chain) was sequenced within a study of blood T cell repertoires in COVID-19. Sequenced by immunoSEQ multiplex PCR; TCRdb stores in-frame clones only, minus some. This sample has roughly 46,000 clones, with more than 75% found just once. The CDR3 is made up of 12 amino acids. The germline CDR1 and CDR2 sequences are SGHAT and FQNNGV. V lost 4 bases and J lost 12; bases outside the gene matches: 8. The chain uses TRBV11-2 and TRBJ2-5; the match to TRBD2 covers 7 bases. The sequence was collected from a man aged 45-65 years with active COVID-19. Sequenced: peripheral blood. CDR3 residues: CASSSTGRGKYF. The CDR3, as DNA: TGTGCCAGCAGCTCAACGGGGCGGGGGAAGTACTTC.